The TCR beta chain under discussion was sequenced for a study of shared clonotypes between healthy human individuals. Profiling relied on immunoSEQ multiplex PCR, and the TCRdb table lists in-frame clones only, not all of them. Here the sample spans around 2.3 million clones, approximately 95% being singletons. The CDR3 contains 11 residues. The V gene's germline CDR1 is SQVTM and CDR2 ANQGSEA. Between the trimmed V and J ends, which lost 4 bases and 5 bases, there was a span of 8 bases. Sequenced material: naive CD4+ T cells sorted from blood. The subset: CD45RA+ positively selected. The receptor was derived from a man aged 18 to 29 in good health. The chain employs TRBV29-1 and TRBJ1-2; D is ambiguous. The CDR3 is CSVGRGYGYTF. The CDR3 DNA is TGCAGCGTTGGACGTGGTTATGGCTACACCTTC.